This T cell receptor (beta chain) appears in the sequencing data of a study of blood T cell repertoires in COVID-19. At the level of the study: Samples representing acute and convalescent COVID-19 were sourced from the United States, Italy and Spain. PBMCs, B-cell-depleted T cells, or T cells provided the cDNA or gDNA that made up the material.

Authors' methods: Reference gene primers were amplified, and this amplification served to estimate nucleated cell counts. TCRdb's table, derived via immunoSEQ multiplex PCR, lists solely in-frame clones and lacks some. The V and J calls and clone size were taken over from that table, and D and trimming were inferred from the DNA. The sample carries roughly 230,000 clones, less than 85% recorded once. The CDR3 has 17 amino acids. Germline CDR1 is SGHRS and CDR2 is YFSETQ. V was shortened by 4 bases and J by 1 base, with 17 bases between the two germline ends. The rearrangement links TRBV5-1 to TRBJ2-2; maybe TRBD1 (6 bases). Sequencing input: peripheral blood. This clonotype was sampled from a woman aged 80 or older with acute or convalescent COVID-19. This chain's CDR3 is CASSPGQTIGNTGELFF. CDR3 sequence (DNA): TGCGCCAGCAGCCCCGGACAGACCATCGGGAACACCGGGGAGCTGTTTTTT.